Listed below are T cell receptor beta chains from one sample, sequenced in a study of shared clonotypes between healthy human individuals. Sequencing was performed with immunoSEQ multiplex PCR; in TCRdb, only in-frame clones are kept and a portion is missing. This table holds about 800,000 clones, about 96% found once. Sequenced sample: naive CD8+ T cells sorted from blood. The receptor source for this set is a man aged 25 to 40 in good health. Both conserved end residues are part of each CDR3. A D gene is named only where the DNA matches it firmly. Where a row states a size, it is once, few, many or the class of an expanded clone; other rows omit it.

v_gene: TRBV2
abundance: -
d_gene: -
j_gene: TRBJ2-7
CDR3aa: CASSGRYEQYF
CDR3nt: TGTGCCAGCAGTGGCCGCTACGAGCAGTACTTC

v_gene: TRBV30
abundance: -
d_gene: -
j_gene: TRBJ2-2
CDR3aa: CAWSVLVFGELFF
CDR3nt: TGTGCCTGGAGTGTACTAGTCTTCGGGGAGCTGTTTTTT

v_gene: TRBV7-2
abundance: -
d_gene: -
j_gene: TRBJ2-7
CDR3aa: CASSLVGLGNPGYEQYF
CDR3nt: TGTGCCAGCAGCTTAGTGGGTCTCGGGAATCCGGGCTACGAGCAGTACTTC

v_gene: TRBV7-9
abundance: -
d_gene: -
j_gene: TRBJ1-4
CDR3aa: CASSETGWQLREKLFF
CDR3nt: TGTGCCAGCAGCGAGACAGGCTGGCAATTACGTGAAAAACTGTTTTTT

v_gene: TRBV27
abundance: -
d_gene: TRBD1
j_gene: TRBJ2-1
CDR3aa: CASSPTGDTTTRYEQFF
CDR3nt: TGTGCCAGCAGTCCTACAGGGGATACCACTACCCGTTATGAGCAGTTCTTC

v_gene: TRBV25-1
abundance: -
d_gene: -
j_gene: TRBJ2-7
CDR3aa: CASTGLWRGSYEQYF
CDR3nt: TGTGCCAGCACGGGGCTGTGGCGGGGCTCCTACGAGCAGTACTTC

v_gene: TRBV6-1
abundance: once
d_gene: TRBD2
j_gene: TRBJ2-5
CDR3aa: CASRSGTSFWETQYF
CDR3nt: TGTGCCAGCAGATCCGGGACTAGCTTCTGGGAGACCCAGTACTTC

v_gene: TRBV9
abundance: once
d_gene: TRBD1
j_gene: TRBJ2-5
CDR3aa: CASNPGGRETQYF
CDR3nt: TGTGCCAGCAATCCAGGGGGCCGCGAGACCCAGTACTTC

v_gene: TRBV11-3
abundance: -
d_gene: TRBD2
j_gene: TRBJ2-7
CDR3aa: CASSSSSGSGYEQYF
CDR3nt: TGTGCCAGCAGCTCCTCTAGCGGGAGTGGGTACGAGCAGTACTTC

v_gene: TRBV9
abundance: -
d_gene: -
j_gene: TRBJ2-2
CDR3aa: CASSESGELFF
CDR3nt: TGTGCCAGCAGCGAATCCGGGGAGCTGTTTTTT

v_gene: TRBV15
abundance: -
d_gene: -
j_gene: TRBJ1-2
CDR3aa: CATSRDGSAGRDNYGYTF
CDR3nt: TGTGCCACCAGCAGAGATGGGTCCGCAGGGAGAGACAACTATGGCTACACCTTC

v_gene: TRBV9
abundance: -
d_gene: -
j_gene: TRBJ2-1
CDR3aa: CASSVDGRYNEQFF
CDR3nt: TGTGCCAGCAGCGTAGATGGCCGATACAATGAGCAGTTCTTC

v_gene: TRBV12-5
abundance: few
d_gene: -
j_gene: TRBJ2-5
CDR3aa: CASGLDTENQETQYF
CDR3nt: TGTGCTAGTGGTTTGGACACAGAGAACCAAGAGACCCAGTACTTC

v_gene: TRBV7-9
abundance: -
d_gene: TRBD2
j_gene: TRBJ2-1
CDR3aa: CASSSLRTSASGGYNEQFF
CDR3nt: TGTGCCAGCAGCTCTCTGAGAACCTCGGCTAGCGGGGGGTACAATGAGCAGTTCTTC